This TCR beta chain appears in the sequencing data of a study of metastatic and nonmetastatic thyroid tumors. Study summary: Thyroid patients, malignant and benign, had repertoires compared across blood and tumor or nodule tissue. Findings and caveats of the study: Relative to benign nodules, malignant thyroid tumors were reportedly characterized by significantly elevated TCR beta diversity in blood and tumor.

Germline loops: CDR1 KGHSH, CDR2 LQKENI. Trimming took off 0 bases at V and 6 bases at J, with 12 bases between the two ends. CDR3 length equals 14 residues. Per the original methods: The study's classifier, a distant-metastasis tool for papillary thyroid cancer, was built using CDR3 differences across clinicopathological groups. TCRdb re-called the PCR reads with MiXCR. These V and J calls are TCRdb output, not the study's own analysis. The sample includes 55,000 or so clones, about a sixth of them seen just once. None of the patients had undergone any treatment ahead of thyroid surgery. As for this clone: The target antigen is unknown.

The clonotype was recovered from a female donor with papillary thyroid cancer or a benign thyroid nodule (not recorded which). Some clones in this sample may be carry-over from other donors' samples. Sequences were obtained from blood. The chain is built from TRBV18 and TRBJ2-7; TRBD2 is a possible D gene (5 bases). The CDR3 sequence is CASSPPSGLGEQYF. The CDR3 DNA is TGTGCCAGCTCACCACCGTCAGGACTGGGCGAGCAGTACTTC.